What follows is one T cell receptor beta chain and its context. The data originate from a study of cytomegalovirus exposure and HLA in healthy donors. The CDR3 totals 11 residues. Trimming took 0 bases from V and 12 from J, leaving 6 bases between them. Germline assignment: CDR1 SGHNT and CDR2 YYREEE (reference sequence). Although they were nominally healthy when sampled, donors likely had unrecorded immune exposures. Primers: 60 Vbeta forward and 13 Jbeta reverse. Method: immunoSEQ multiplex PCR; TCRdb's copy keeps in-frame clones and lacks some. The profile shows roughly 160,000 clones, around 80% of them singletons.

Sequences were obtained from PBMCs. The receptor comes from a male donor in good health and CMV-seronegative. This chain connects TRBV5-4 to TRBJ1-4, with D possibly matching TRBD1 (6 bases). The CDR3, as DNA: TGTGCCAGCAGCTTGGCAGGGGAACTGTTTTTT. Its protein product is CASSLAGELFF.